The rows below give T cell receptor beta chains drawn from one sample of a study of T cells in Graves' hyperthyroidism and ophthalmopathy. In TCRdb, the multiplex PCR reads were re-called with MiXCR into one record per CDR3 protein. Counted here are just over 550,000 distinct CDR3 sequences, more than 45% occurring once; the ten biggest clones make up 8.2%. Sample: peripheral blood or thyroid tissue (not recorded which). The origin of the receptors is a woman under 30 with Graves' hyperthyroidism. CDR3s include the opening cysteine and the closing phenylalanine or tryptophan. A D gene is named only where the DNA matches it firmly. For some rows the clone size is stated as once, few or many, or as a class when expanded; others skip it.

TGTGCCAGCAGCTTAGCGGGTCTAGCGGAACCTTCCTACGAGCAGTACTTC | CASSLAGLAEPSYEQYF | TRBJ2-7 | NA | TRBV7-8 | TRBD2
TGTGCCAGCAGCTTGACAGGGTTCTATGAAAAACTGTTTTTT | CASSLTGFYEKLFF | TRBJ1-4 | once | TRBV5-4 | NA
TGTGCCAGCAGTTATAACAGGGGGAAAGCTTTCTTT | CASSYNRGKAFF | TRBJ1-1 | many | TRBV2 | TRBD1
TGTGCCAGCAGCCAAGAATGGTACCACGGCTATGGCTACACCTTC | CASSQEWYHGYGYTF | TRBJ1-2 | few | TRBV14 | NA
TGTGCCATCAGTGAAGGGACAGGAACCTACGAGCAGTACTTC | CAISEGTGTYEQYF | TRBJ2-7 | NA | TRBV10-3 | TRBD1
TGTGCCAGTAGCAAAGGAGGGAGTGCCGGAGAGACCCAGTACTTC | CASSKGGSAGETQYF | TRBJ2-5 | NA | TRBV19 | NA
TGCAGCGTTGTTCCCACAGGGAAGAGGTACGAGCAGTACTTC | CSVVPTGKRYEQYF | TRBJ2-7 | many | TRBV29-1 | NA
TGTGCCAGCAGCATCACAGATTTGAACTATGGCTACACCTTC | CASSITDLNYGYTF | TRBJ1-2 | many | TRBV7-2 | NA
TGTGCCAGCAGCCGAGGAGAGGGTACGAACACTGAAGCTTTCTTT | CASSRGEGTNTEAFF | TRBJ1-1 | few | TRBV7-8 | NA
TGTGCCACCAGTGTGCCGGGACAGTCGCAAGAGACCCAGCATTTT | CATSVPGQSQETQHF | TRBJ1-5 | NA | TRBV10-3 | TRBD1
TGTGCCAGCAGCCCGACTAGCTCCGATGAGCAGTTCTTC | CASSPTSSDEQFF | TRBJ2-1 | NA | TRBV7-8 | TRBD2
TGTGCCAGCAGTGCTGACCACAATCAGCCCCAGCATTTT | CASSADHNQPQHF | TRBJ1-5 | many | TRBV2 | NA
TGTGCCAGCAGCCAAGGGGGAGGAGGGTACGAGCAGTACTTC | CASSQGGGGYEQYF | TRBJ2-7 | few | TRBV7-9 | NA
TGCAGTGCTAGAGATCCCGGGACTAGTGTTTACTTC | CSARDPGTSVYF | TRBJ2-7 | NA | TRBV20-1 | TRBD2
TGTGCCAGTAGTATAGGGGCAGGGGTATGGACTGAAGCTTTCTTT | CASSIGAGVWTEAFF | TRBJ1-1 | few | TRBV19 | NA
TGTGCCACCAAGTTCGGTACGGGACAGCTGAACACCGGGGAGCTGTTTTTT | CATKFGTGQLNTGELFF | TRBJ2-2 | NA | TRBV15 | TRBD1
TGCGCCAGCAACCTAGGGGGACCGAACACCGGGGAGCTGTTTTTT | CASNLGGPNTGELFF | TRBJ2-2 | NA | TRBV5-1 | NA
TGTGCCAGCAGTGAAGCTCAGAATAGCAATCAGCCCCAGCATTTT | CASSEAQNSNQPQHF | TRBJ1-5 | many | TRBV2 | NA
TGTGCCAGTAGTTTTCCAGGGGCCTCCTACGAGCAGTACTTC | CASSFPGASYEQYF | TRBJ2-7 | NA | TRBV7-2 | NA
TGTGCCACCAGTGACCCCAGGGGTCGAAGCACCGGGGAGCTGTTTTTT | CATSDPRGRSTGELFF | TRBJ2-2 | NA | TRBV24-1 | NA
TGTGCCAGCAGCTTAGGCCAGGGGGCTAATTCACCCCTCCACTTT | CASSLGQGANSPLHF | TRBJ1-6 | many | TRBV7-2 | TRBD1
TGCGCCAGCAGTCGGGACAGGGTTTCGAACACTGAAGCTTTCTTT | CASSRDRVSNTEAFF | TRBJ1-1 | many | TRBV10-2 | TRBD1
TGTGCCAGCAGCTTGGGAGGCTTGTTAGAACAGCCCCAGCATTTT | CASSLGGLLEQPQHF | TRBJ1-5 | few | TRBV7-3 | NA
TGTGCCAGTAGCCCACCTGAAGCAGCACCCCTCCACTTT | CASSPPEAAPLHF | TRBJ1-6 | few | TRBV19 | NA
TGCAGTGCTAGAGGAGTATCTGCAACTAATGAAAAACTGTTTTTT | CSARGVSATNEKLFF | TRBJ1-4 | few | TRBV20-1 | NA
TGTGCCAGCAGCGGTAGCGGGAAACCCTACGAGCAGTACTTC | CASSGSGKPYEQYF | TRBJ2-7 | NA | TRBV9 | TRBD2
TGCAGTGCAGAGAACGGAATCGAGCAGTACTTC | CSAENGIEQYF | TRBJ2-7 | NA | TRBV20-1 | NA
TGTGCCAGCACCGTGACCTGGGGCGGACTCCCCACTGAAGCTTTCTTT | CASTVTWGGLPTEAFF | TRBJ1-1 | NA | TRBV12-3/TRBV12-4 | NA
TGTGCCAGCAGCGCCTGGGAAGCGGGAGACACCGGGGAGCTGTTTTTT | CASSAWEAGDTGELFF | TRBJ2-2 | many | TRBV7-8 | TRBD2
TGTGCCAGCAGCTTAGAGCTGCAGAGCACCTACGAGCAGTACTTC | CASSLELQSTYEQYF | TRBJ2-7 | few | TRBV7-8 | NA
TGTGCCACCAGTGATTGGGGGACAGGGGGCAATTCCGACGAGCAGTGCTTC | CATSDWGTGGNSDEQCF | TRBJ2-7 | NA | TRBV24-1 | TRBD1
TGTGCCAGGGGTAATGAAGAGACCCAGTACTTC | CARGNEETQYF | TRBJ2-5 | once | TRBV2 | NA
TGCAGCGGACAGGGGGGAGGTGAAGCTTTCTTT | CSGQGGGEAFF | TRBJ1-1 | few | TRBV29-1 | TRBD1
TGTGCCAGCAGCCAATCACAGGGGGGTGAAAAACTGTTTTTT | CASSQSQGGEKLFF | TRBJ1-4 | NA | TRBV7-2 | TRBD1
TGCGCCAGCAGCTTCACAGGGGGCTGTCCACTGTGTAGCAATCAGCCCCAGCATTTT | CASSFTGGCPLCSNQPQHF | TRBJ1-5 | once | TRBV5-1 | TRBD1
TGTGCCAGCAGTCCTGGACTAGCGGGCCCCTACGCGCAGCACTTC | CASSPGLAGPYAQHF | TRBJ2-7 | NA | TRBV25-1 | TRBD2
TGTGCCAGTAGTATTGGGGAGACTAGCAATCAGCCCCAGCATTTT | CASSIGETSNQPQHF | TRBJ1-5 | NA | TRBV19 | NA
TGTGCCATCAGTGAGGCCTCCCGGTCAGGGGATACTCAAGTAGCTTTCTTT | CAISEASRSGDTQVAFF | TRBJ1-1 | once | TRBV10-3 | NA
TGTGCCAGCAGTCCTCGGCTGGGACTGGAAGCTTTCTTT | CASSPRLGLEAFF | TRBJ1-1 | NA | TRBV6-6 | NA
TGTGCCAGTTCTCGGACAGTCGGTGGCTACACCTTC | CASSRTVGGYTF | TRBJ1-2 | many | TRBV19 | NA
TGTGCCAGCAGCTTAGATAGGTATCGGGACAGGGACGATGGCTACACCTTC | CASSLDRYRDRDDGYTF | TRBJ1-2 | few | TRBV11-2 | TRBD1
TGTGCCACCAGTGGACTAGCGGGAGGGCAAGAGACCCAGTACTTC | CATSGLAGGQETQYF | TRBJ2-5 | NA | TRBV24-1 | TRBD2
TGCAGCGTTGTAGGCACCGCCTATGGCTACACCTTC | CSVVGTAYGYTF | TRBJ1-2 | many | TRBV29-1 | NA
TGTGCCAGCAGGTCCCGGGACAGGGGGAATGGCTACACCTTC | CASRSRDRGNGYTF | TRBJ1-2 | few | TRBV2 | TRBD1
TGTGCCAGCAGCCAAGTGGTTGACGCCATATATTTT | CASSQVVDAIYF | TRBJ1-3 | NA | TRBV7-9 | NA
TGCGCCAGCAGCACCCCAGGAGGGAGCGCCTACGAGCAGTACTTC | CASSTPGGSAYEQYF | TRBJ2-7 | NA | TRBV5-1 | NA
TGTGCCAGCTCCTCTCGGGGGGGCCGGGAGACCCAGTACTTC | CASSSRGGRETQYF | TRBJ2-5 | NA | TRBV2 | TRBD2
TGCAGCGAGGTGGGGACCGGGACAGGGGACTATGGCTACACCTTC | CSEVGTGTGDYGYTF | TRBJ1-2 | NA | TRBV29-1 | TRBD1
TGCAGCGTTGCAGCGGGAGGGAGGAACGAGCAGTACTTC | CSVAAGGRNEQYF | TRBJ2-7 | many | TRBV29-1 | TRBD2
TGTGCCACCAGCGACGGGCCGGGTTCACCCCTCCACTTT | CATSDGPGSPLHF | TRBJ1-6 | NA | TRBV24-1 | NA
TGCAGCTTGGGGACATCGAACACCGGGGAGCTGTTTTTT | CSLGTSNTGELFF | TRBJ2-2 | NA | TRBV29-1 | NA
TGTGCCAGCAGCGTAGCAGGGGTTGGGGCCAACGTCCTGACTTTC | CASSVAGVGANVLTF | TRBJ2-6 | few | TRBV9 | NA